Sequencing of this T cell receptor (beta chain) was carried out in a study of regulatory T cells in long-lasting Graves disease. Trimming at V came to 1 base and at J to 7 bases, leaving 7 bases not matched to a gene. The germline V gene encodes CDR1 DFQATT and CDR2 SNEGSKA (reference sequence). This CDR3 is 14 amino acids long. Time point here: newly diagnosed GD, antithyroid drugs for less than 3 months. With RNA extracted from PBMCs as input, the TCR library was made. Recruitment took place at an endocrinology department in Xi'an, China. This clonotype was recorded a few times. Investigators prepared the TCR beta libraries by applying iRepertoire HTBI primers and Arm-PCR of CDR3 regions. Using its own MiXCR run on the multiplex PCR reads, TCRdb lists one record per CDR3 protein. The sample includes 560,000 or so distinct CDR3 sequences, about 16% of them seen just once. These records were also assigned to another study, of T cells in Graves' hyperthyroidism and ophthalmopathy. That report adds: Graves' hyperthyroidism qualified as stable when ophthalmopathy did not progress within 18 months. Blood also showed most of the thyroid clonotypes that were expanded above 0.001.

The sample here was peripheral blood mononuclear cells (PBMCs), taken at new diagnosis, from a patient treated with antithyroid drugs. The source is a man younger than 30 with Graves disease. This chain uses TRBV20-1 with TRBJ1-5, with 7 bases fitting TRBD1. The CDR3 coding sequence is TGCAGTGCTAGAGGGACGGGGACAGTGCAGCCCCAGCATTTT. Translating gives CSARGTGTVQPQHF.